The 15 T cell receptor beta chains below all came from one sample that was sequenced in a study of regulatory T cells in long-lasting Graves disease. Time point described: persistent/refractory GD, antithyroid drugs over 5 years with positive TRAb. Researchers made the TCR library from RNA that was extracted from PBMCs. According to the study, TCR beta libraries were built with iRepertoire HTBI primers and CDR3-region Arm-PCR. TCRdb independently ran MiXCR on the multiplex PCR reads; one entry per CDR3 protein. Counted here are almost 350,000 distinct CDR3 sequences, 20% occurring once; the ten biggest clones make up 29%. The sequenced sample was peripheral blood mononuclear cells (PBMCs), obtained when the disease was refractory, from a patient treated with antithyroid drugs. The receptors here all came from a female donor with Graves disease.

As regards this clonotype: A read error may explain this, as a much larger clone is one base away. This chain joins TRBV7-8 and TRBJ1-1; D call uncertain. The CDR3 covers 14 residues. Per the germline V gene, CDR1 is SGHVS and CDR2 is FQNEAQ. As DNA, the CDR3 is TGTGCCAGCAGCCTAAGTTGGGCTGCCACTGGAGCTTTCTTT. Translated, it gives CASSLSWAATGAFF. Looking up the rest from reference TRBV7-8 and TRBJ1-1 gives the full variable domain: GAGVSQSPRYKVAKRGQDVALRCDPISGHVSLFWYQQALGQGPEFLTYFQNEAQLDKSGLPSDRFFAERPEGSVSTLKIQRTQQEDSAVYLCASSLSWAATGAFFGQGTRLTVV.

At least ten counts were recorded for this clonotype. CDR3 residues: CAYSKGPSFSYNSPLHF. The DNA of the CDR3 is TGTGCCTATAGTAAAGGACCGTCGTTCTCCTATAATTCACCCCTCCACTTT. The chain employs TRBV30 and TRBJ1-6; no reliable D call. Trimming took 7 bases from V and 0 from J, leaving 19 bases between them. There are 17 residues in the CDR3. Germline CDR1 GTSNPN, CDR2 SVGIG (reference sequence).

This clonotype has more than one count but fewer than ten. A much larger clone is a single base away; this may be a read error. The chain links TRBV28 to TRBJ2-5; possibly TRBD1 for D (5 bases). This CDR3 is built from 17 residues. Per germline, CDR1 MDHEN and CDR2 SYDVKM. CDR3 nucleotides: TGTGCCAGCAGTTTATTAGGGCCCGGACACCTCCAAGACACCCAGTACTTC. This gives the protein CASSLLGPGHLQDTQYF.

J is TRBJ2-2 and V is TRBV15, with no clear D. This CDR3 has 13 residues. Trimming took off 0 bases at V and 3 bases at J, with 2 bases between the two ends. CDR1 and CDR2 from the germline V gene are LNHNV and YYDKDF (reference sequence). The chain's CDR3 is CATSRDYTGELFF. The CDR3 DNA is TGTGCCACCAGCAGAGACTACACCGGGGAGCTGTTTTTT. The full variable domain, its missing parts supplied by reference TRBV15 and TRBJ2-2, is DAMVIQNPRYQVTQFGKPVTLSCSQTLNHNVMYWYQQKSSQAPKLLFHYYDKDFNNEADTPDNFQSRRPNTSFCFLDIRSPGLGDTAMYLCATSRDYTGELFFGEGSRLTVL.

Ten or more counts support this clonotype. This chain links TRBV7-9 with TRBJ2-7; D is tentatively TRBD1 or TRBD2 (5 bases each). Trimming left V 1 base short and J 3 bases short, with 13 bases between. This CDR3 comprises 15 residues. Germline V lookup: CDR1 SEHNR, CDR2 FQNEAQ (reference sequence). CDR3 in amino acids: CASSLGQGAFYEQYF. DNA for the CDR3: TGTGCCAGCAGCTTAGGGCAGGGAGCCTTCTACGAGCAGTACTTC.

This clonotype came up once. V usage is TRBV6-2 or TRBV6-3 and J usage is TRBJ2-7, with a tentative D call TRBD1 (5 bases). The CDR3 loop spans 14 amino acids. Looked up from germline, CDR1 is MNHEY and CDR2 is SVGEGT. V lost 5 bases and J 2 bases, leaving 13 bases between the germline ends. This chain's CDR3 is CASSPTEYAYEQYF. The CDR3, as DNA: TGTGCCAGCAGTCCGACAGAATACGCCTACGAGCAGTACTTC.

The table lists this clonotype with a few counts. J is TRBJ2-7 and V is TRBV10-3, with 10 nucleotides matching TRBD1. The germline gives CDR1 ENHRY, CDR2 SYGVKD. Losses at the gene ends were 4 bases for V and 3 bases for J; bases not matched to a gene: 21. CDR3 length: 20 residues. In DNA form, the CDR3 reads TGTGCCATCAGTGCTCCTAAAGGACAGGGGGGTCTTTCCTATGACTACGAGCAGTACTTC. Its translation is CAISAPKGQGGLSYDYEQYF.

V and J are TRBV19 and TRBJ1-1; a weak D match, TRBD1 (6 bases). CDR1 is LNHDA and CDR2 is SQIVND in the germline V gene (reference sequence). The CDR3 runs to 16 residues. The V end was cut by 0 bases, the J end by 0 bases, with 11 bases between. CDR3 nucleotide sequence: TGTGCCAGTAGTATAGATACAGGGAGATTGAACACTGAAGCTTTCTTT. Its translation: CASSIDTGRLNTEAFF.

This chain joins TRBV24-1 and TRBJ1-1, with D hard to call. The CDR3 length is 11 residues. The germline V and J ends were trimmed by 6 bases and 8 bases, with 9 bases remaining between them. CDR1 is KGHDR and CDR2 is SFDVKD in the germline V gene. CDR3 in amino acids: CATSLGEEAFF. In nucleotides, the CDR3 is TGTGCCACCAGTCTCGGGGAAGAAGCTTTCTTT.

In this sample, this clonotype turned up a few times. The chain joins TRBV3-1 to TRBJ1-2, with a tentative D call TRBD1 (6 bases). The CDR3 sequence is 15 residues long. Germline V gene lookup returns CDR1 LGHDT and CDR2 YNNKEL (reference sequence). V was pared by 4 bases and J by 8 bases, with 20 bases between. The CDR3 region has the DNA TGTGCCAGCAGCCCTACCGGGGGCAGGCTTGGCGGCTACACCTTC. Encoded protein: CASSPTGGRLGGYTF. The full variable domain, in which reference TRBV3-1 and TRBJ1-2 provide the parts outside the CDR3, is DTAVSQTPKYLVTQMGNDKSIKCEQNLGHDTMYWYKQDSKKFLKIMFSYNNKELIINETVPNRFSPKSPDKAHLNLHINSLELGDSAVYFCASSPTGGRLGGYTFGSGTRLTVV.

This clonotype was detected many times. CDR3 residues: CASRLTGEGNTIYF. The CDR3, as DNA: TGTGCCAGCAGACTCACAGGGGAGGGAAACACCATATATTTT. The rearrangement links TRBV27 to TRBJ1-3, with 7 bases identical to TRBD1. With V trimmed by 6 bases and J by 4 bases, 6 bases remained unmatched. CDR1 and CDR2 (germline): MNHEY, SMNVEV (reference sequence). The CDR3 is 14 residues long.

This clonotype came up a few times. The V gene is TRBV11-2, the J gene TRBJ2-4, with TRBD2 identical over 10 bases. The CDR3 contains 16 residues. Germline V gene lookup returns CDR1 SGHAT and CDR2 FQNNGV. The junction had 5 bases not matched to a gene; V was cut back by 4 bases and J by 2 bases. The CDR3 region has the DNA TGTGCCAGCAGCTCACTAGCGGGATACACCAAAAACATTCAGTACTTC. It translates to CASSSLAGYTKNIQYF.

The DNA for the CDR3 is TGTGCCAGCAGTTTCTTCGCGGGACAGTTCGAGACCATATATTTT. Protein: CASSFFAGQFETIYF. The chain has TRBV27 and TRBJ1-3; 7 bases agree with TRBD1. J lost 10 bases, V lost 3 bases, and 12 bases had no gene match. Germline loops: CDR1 MNHEY, CDR2 SMNVEV (reference sequence). CDR3 size: 15 residues.

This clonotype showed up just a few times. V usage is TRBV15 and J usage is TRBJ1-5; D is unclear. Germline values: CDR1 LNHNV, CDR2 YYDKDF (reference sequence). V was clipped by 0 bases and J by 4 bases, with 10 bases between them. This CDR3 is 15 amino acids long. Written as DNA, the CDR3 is TGTGCCACCAGCAGAGATGATACAGCTAATCAGCCCCAGCATTTT. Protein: CATSRDDTANQPQHF.

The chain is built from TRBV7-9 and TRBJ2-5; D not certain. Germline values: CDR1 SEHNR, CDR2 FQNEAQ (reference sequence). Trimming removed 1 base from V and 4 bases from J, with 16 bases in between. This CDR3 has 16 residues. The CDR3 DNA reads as TGTGCCAGCAGCTTAGTGTACCGGCACGTAATAGAGACCCAGTACTTC. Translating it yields CASSLVYRHVIETQYF.